These T cell receptor beta chains were read from a single sample in a study of blood T cell repertoires in COVID-19. Profiling relied on immunoSEQ multiplex PCR, and the TCRdb table lists in-frame clones only, not all of them. This table has hundreds of thousands of clones, roughly 86% appearing once. Sequencing used peripheral blood. The receptors come from a human donor in a cohort sampled during active COVID-19. CDR3s include the opening cysteine and the closing phenylalanine or tryptophan. A D gene is named only where the DNA matches it firmly. Clone size is given for some rows only: seen once, a few or many times, or a class if the clone is expanded.

J | D | V | length | size | CDR3 | DNA
TRBJ1-1 | NA | TRBV2 | 15 | NA | CASSARRGSNTEAFF | TGTGCCAGCAGTGCACGAAGGGGGTCGAACACTGAAGCTTTCTTT
TRBJ2-7 | TRBD2 | TRBV19 | 14 | NA | CASSPQRDSYEQYF | TGTGCCAGTAGTCCTCAGCGGGATTCCTACGAGCAGTACTTC
TRBJ2-7 | TRBD1 | TRBV6-6 | 15 | NA | CASSYSRDRGYEQYF | TGTGCCAGCAGTTACTCGAGGGACAGGGGGTACGAGCAGTACTTC
TRBJ2-4 | NA | TRBV1 | 14 | NA | CTIWGGTPPDIQYF | TGCACCATTTGGGGGGGTACCCCTCCGGACATTCAGTACTTC
TRBJ1-5 | NA | TRBV28 | 16 | NA | CASSLSGLVGNQPQHF | TGTGCCAGCAGTTTATCAGGGCTGGTGGGCAATCAGCCCCAGCATTTT
TRBJ2-5 | NA | TRBV5-1 | 18 | NA | CASSAGLEGGLLIETQYF | TGCGCCAGCAGCGCTGGACTAGAAGGGGGTTTATTAATAGAGACCCAGTACTTC
TRBJ1-6 | NA | TRBV30 | 13 | NA | CAWSSGLNSPLHF | TGTGCCTGGAGTTCAGGACTTAATTCACCCCTCCACTTT
TRBJ2-5 | NA | TRBV5-1 | 14 | NA | CASFLGASKETQYF | TGCGCCAGCTTTTTGGGGGCGTCCAAAGAGACCCAGTACTTC
TRBJ2-7 | TRBD1 | TRBV28 | 13 | NA | CASRTQGTYEQYF | TGTGCCAGCAGGACACAGGGGACCTACGAGCAGTACTTC
TRBJ2-7 | NA | TRBV2 | 15 | NA | CASSEWAGDTYEQYF | TGTGCCAGCAGTGAATGGGCAGGGGACACCTACGAGCAGTACTTC
TRBJ1-2 | NA | TRBV5-1 | 17 | NA | CASSFNTQTRDNYGYTF | TGCGCCAGCAGCTTCAACACCCAGACCAGGGATAACTATGGCTACACCTTC
TRBJ1-1 | NA | TRBV11-2 | 12 | NA | CASSHLQREAFF | TGTGCCAGCAGCCATCTCCAACGGGAAGCTTTCTTT
TRBJ2-7 | TRBD2 | TRBV3-1/TRBV3-2 | 18 | NA | CASSQGLAGGPLGDEQYF | TGTGCCAGCAGCCAGGGTCTAGCGGGGGGGCCCCTCGGTGACGAGCAGTACTTC
TRBJ1-2 | TRBD1 | TRBV30 | 15 | NA | CACDRGFNRDYGYTF | TGTGCCTGTGACAGGGGATTCAATCGGGACTATGGCTACACCTTC
TRBJ2-5 | NA | TRBV27 | 11 | NA | CASTSQETQYF | TGTGCCAGCACCTCCCAAGAGACCCAGTACTTC
TRBJ1-2 | NA | TRBV30 | 12 | NA | CACPWRDYGYTF | TGTGCCTGCCCTTGGCGGGACTATGGCTACACCTTC
TRBJ2-7 | TRBD1 | TRBV11-2 | 17 | NA | CASSIPFKPDRDYEQYF | TGTGCCAGCAGCATCCCTTTCAAGCCGGACAGGGACTACGAGCAGTACTTC
TRBJ1-6 | TRBD1 | TRBV5-1 | 14 | NA | CASSLDRGGSPLHF | TGCGCCAGCAGCTTAGACAGGGGCGGGTCACCCCTCCACTTT
TRBJ2-7 | NA | TRBV11-2 | 15 | few | CASSLDPGVQGEQYF | TGTGCCAGCAGCTTAGACCCTGGGGTTCAGGGCGAGCAGTACTTC
TRBJ1-4 | TRBD1 | TRBV6-1 | 15 | NA | CASSLTDRGNEKLFF | TGTGCCAGCAGTCTCACTGACAGGGGGAATGAAAAACTGTTTTTT
TRBJ1-3 | TRBD1 | TRBV7-9 | 16 | NA | CASSEAPRTGGNTIYF | TGTGCCAGCAGCGAAGCCCCTAGGACAGGAGGAAACACCATATATTTT
TRBJ2-7 | NA | TRBV5-1 | 13 | NA | CASSAGAGYEQYF | TGCGCCAGCAGTGCCGGGGCGGGGTACGAGCAGTACTTC
TRBJ1-2 | NA | TRBV2 | 13 | NA | CASSEQGIRGYTF | TGTGCCAGCAGCGAACAGGGAATAAGGGGCTACACCTTC
TRBJ2-1 | TRBD2 | TRBV19 | 13 | NA | CASRRAGATLAFF | TGTGCCAGTAGGCGCGCGGGAGCAACACTTGCGTTCTTC
TRBJ1-2 | TRBD1 | TRBV7-2 | 14 | NA | CASSLAGQHYGYTF | TGTGCCAGCAGCTTGGCGGGACAGCACTATGGCTACACCTTC
TRBJ2-1 | NA | TRBV7-3 | 16 | NA | CASSLTPTGGFNEQFF | TGTGCCAGCAGCTTAACTCCCACGGGGGGCTTCAATGAGCAGTTCTTC
TRBJ2-5 | NA | TRBV11-2 | 15 | NA | CASSLDQGREETQYF | TGTGCCAGCAGCTTAGATCAGGGGAGGGAAGAGACCCAGTACTTC
TRBJ1-4 | TRBD1 | TRBV7-2 | 14 | once | CASSQQGAEEKLFF | TGTGCCAGCAGCCAACAGGGGGCAGAAGAAAAACTGTTTTTT
TRBJ1-1 | NA | TRBV7-6 | 16 | NA | CASSLAPGPLNTEAFF | TGTGCCAGCAGCTTAGCGCCAGGCCCACTGAACACTGAAGCTTTCTTT
TRBJ2-7 | TRBD2 | TRBV28 | 14 | NA | CASSFSGNFYEQYF | TGTGCCAGCAGTTTCAGCGGGAACTTCTACGAGCAGTACTTC
TRBJ2-7 | NA | TRBV18 | 16 | few | CASSPNLDRGGYEQYF | TGTGCCAGCTCACCAAACTTAGACCGAGGGGGCTACGAGCAGTACTTC
TRBJ2-2 | NA | TRBV6-6 | 15 | NA | CASSYSTGRSGELFF | TGTGCCAGCAGTTACTCGACAGGGAGGAGCGGGGAGCTGTTTTTT
TRBJ2-5 | TRBD2 | TRBV28 | 16 | NA | CASSLSSGRPQETQYF | TGTGCCAGCAGTTTAAGTAGCGGGAGGCCACAAGAGACCCAGTACTTC
TRBJ2-5 | TRBD2 | TRBV27 | 14 | NA | CASSRWGEGKTQYF | TGTGCCAGCAGTCGATGGGGGGAGGGAAAGACCCAGTACTTC
TRBJ2-7 | NA | TRBV5-1 | 17 | NA | CASSKQPNRAPLDEQYF | TGCGCCAGCAGCAAGCAACCAAACAGGGCCCCTCTGGACGAGCAGTACTTC
TRBJ2-7 | TRBD2 | TRBV28 | 15 | NA | CASRPQGLAGGEQYF | TGTGCCAGCAGACCTCAGGGACTAGCGGGAGGCGAGCAGTACTTC
TRBJ2-7 | NA | TRBV7-9 | 15 | NA | CASSPPRGATYEQYF | TGTGCCAGCAGCCCACCCCGGGGGGCCACCTACGAGCAGTACTTC
TRBJ1-6 | NA | TRBV30 | 14 | many | CAWSDQEGDSPLHF | TGTGCCTGGAGTGATCAAGAGGGAGATTCACCCCTCCACTTT
TRBJ1-1 | TRBD1 | TRBV19 | 19 | NA | CASSINPRTGWGLNAEAFF | TGTGCCAGTAGTATAAATCCCCGGACAGGGTGGGGCCTTAACGCTGAAGCTTTCTTT
TRBJ1-5 | NA | TRBV5-8 | 14 | NA | CASSLRGSNQPQHF | TGTGCCAGCAGCTTGCGGGGGAGCAATCAGCCCCAGCATTTT
TRBJ1-4 | NA | TRBV5-1 | 14 | NA | CASSPQAPNEKLFF | TGCGCCAGCAGCCCCCAGGCGCCAAATGAAAAACTGTTTTTT
TRBJ2-7 | NA | TRBV19 | 13 | NA | CASSFGSSYEQYF | TGTGCCAGTAGTTTCGGGTCCTCCTACGAGCAGTACTTC
TRBJ2-5 | TRBD1 | TRBV6-5 | 14 | NA | CASSRQGLQETQYF | TGTGCCAGCAGTAGACAGGGCTTACAAGAGACCCAGTACTTC
TRBJ1-2 | NA | TRBV5-6 | 12 | many | CASSPGRGRYTF | TGTGCCAGCAGTCCCGGGAGGGGGAGATACACCTTC
TRBJ2-5 | TRBD2 | TRBV7-2 | 17 | NA | CASSSGTSGVYQETQYF | TGTGCCAGCAGCTCCGGGACTAGCGGGGTGTACCAAGAGACCCAGTACTTC
TRBJ2-2 | TRBD2 | TRBV2 | 16 | NA | CASKWAGGPGTGELFF | TGTGCCAGCAAGTGGGCGGGAGGGCCGGGTACCGGGGAGCTGTTTTTT
TRBJ2-2 | TRBD1 | TRBV25-1 | 18 | many | CASSPIDPDRPLTGELFF | TGTGCCAGCAGCCCCATCGACCCGGACAGGCCCTTGACCGGGGAGCTGTTTTTT